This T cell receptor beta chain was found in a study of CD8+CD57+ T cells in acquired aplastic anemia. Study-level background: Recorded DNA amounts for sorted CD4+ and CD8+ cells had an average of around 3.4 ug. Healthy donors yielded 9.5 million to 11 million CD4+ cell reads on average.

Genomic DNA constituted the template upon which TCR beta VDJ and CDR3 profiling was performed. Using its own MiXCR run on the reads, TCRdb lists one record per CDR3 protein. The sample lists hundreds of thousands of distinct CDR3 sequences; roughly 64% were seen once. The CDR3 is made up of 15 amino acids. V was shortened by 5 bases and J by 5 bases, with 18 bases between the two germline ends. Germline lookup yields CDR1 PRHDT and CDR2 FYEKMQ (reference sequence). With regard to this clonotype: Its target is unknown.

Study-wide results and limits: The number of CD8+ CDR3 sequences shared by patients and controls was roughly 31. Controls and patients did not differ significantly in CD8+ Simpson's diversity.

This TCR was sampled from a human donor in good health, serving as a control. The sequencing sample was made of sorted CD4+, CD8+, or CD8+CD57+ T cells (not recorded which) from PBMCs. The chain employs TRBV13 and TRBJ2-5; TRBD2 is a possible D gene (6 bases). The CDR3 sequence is CASSAGTSGVETQYF. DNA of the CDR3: TGTGCCAGCAGCGCAGGGACCTCGGGGGTTGAGACCCAGTACTTC.